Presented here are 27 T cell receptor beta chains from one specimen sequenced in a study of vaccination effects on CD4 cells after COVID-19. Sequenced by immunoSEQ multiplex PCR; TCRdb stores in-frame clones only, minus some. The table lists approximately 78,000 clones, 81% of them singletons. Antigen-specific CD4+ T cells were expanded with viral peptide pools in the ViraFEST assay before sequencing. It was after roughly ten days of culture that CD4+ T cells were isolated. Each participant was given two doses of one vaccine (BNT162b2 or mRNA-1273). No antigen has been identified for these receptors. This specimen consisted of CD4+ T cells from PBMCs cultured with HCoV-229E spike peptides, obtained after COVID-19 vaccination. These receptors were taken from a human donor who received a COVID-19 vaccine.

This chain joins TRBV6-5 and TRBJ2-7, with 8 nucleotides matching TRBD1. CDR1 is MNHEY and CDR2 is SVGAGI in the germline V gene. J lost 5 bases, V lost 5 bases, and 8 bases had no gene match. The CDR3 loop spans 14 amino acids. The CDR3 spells CASSTRTGTNEQYV. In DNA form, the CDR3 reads TGTGCCAGCAGTACACGGACAGGGACAAACGAGCAGTACGTC.

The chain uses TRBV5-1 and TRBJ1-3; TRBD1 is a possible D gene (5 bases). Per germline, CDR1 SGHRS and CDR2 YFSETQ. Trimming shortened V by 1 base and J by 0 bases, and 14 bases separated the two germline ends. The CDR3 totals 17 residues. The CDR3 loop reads CASSLSPGVSSGNTIYF. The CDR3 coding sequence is TGCGCCAGCAGCTTGTCACCGGGGGTCAGCTCTGGAAACACCATATATTTT.

The CDR3 nucleotides are TGTGCCAGTAGACACCTCCCGGGACAGGAGGGGCGAAAACTGTTTTTT. Protein: CASRHLPGQEGRKLFF. V gene TRBV19 combines with J gene TRBJ1-4, with TRBD1 identical over 8 bases. CDR3 length equals 16 residues. Germline V gives CDR1 LNHDA, CDR2 SQIVND (reference sequence). J gave up 10 bases and V 6 bases, and 16 bases lay outside the gene matches.

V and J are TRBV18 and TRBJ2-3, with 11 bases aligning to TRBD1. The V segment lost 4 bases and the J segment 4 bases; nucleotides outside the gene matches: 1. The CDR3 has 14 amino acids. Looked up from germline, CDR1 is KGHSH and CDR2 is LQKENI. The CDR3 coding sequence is TGTGCCAGCTCACGGGACAGGGGGGCAGATACGCAGTATTTT. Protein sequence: CASSRDRGADTQYF.

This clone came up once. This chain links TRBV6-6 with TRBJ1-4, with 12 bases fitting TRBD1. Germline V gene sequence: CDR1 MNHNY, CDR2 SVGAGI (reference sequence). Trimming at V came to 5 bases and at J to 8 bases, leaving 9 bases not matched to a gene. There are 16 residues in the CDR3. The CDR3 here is CASSPGTGGSGEKLFF. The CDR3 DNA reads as TGTGCCAGCAGTCCCGGGACAGGGGGCTCCGGGGAAAAACTGTTTTTT.

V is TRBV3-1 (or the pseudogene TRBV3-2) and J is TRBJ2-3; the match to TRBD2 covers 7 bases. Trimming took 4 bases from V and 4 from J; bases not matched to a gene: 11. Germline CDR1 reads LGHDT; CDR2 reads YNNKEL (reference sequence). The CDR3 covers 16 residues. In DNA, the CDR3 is TGTGCCAGCAGCCCGGTAAGCGGGGAGCTCTCAGATACGCAGTATTTT. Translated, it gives CASSPVSGELSDTQYF.

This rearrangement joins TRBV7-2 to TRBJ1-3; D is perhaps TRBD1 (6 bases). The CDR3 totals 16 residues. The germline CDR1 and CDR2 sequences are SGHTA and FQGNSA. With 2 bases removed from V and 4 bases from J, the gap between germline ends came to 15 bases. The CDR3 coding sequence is TGTGCCAGCAGCTTAAATGGACAGTCATCAGGAAACACCATATATTTT. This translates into CASSLNGQSSGNTIYF.

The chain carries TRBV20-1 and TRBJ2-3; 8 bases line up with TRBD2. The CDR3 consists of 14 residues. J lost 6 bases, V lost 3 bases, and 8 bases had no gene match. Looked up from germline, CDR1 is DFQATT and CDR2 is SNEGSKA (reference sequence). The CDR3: CSASLPGGPDTQYF. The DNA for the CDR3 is TGCAGTGCTAGTCTCCCGGGGGGGCCCGATACGCAGTATTTT.

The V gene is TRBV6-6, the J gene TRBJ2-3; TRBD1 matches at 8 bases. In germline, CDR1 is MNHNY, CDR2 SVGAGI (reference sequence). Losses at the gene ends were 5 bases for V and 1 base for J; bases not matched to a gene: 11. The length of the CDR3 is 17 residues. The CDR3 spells CASSLYMDRVGTDTQYF. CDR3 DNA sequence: TGTGCCAGCAGTCTCTATATGGACAGGGTAGGCACAGATACGCAGTATTTT.

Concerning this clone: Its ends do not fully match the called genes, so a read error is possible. The DNA for the CDR3 is TGTGCCAGCAGTTTGGACCAGAGTTGGTCACCCCTCCACTTT. Its translation is CASSLDQSWSPLHF. The V call is TRBV5-5, the J call TRBJ1-6, with D unclear. CDR3 length equals 14 residues. Germline CDR1 SGHKS, CDR2 YYEKEE (reference sequence).

The CDR3 sequence: CASSQELGNTIYF. For the CDR3, the DNA is TGCGCCAGCAGCCAAGAGCTTGGAAACACCATATATTTT. The chain joins TRBV4-3 to TRBJ1-3; no firm D call. From germline, CDR1 is LGHNA and CDR2 YSLEER. CDR3 length: 13 residues. V lost 0 bases to trimming and J lost 3 bases, with 3 bases between them.

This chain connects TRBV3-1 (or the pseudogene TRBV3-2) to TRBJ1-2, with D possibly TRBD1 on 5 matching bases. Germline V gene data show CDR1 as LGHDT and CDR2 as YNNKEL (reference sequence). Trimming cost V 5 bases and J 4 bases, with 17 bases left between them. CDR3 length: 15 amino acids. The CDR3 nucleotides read TGTGCCAGCAGCTCCCGAGCCTCAGGGACCTATGGCTACACCTTC. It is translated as CASSSRASGTYGYTF.

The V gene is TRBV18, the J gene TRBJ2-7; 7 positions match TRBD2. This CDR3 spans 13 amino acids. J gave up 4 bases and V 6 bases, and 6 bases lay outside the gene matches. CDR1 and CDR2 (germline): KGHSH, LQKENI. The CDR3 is CASSPGLQYEQYV. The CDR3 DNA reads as TGTGCCAGCTCCCCGGGACTACAATACGAGCAGTACGTC.

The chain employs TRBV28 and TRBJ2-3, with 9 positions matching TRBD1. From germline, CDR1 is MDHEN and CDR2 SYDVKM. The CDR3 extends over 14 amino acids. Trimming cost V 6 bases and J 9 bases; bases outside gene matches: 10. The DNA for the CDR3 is TGTGCCAGCAGCGGGACAGGGCAAAGATTGACGCAGTATTTT. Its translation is CASSGTGQRLTQYF.

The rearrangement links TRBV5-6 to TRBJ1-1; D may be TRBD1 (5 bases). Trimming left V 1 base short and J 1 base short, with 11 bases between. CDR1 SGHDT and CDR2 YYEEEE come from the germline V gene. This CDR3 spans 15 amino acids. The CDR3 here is CASSLPRGANTEAFF. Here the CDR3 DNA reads TGTGCCAGCAGCTTGCCCCGGGGCGCGAACACTGAAGCTTTCTTT.

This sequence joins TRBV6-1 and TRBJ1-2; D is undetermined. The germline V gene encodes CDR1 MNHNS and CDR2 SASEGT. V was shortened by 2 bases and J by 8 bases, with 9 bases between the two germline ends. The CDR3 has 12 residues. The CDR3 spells CASSESEVGYTF. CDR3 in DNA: TGTGCCAGCAGTGAATCTGAAGTCGGCTACACCTTC.

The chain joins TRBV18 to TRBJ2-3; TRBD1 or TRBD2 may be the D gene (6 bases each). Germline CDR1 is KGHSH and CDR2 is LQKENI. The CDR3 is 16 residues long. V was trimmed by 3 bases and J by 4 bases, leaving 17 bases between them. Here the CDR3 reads CASSPRGAGRADTQYF. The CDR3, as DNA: TGTGCCAGCTCACCGAGGGGGGCCGGGCGCGCAGATACGCAGTATTTT.

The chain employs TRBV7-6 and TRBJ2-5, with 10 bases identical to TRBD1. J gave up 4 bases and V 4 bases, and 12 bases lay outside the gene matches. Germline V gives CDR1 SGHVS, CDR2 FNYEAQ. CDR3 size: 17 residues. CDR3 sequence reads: CASSSRPPGQGIETQYF. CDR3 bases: TGTGCCAGCAGCTCCAGACCCCCGGGACAGGGGATAGAGACCCAGTACTTC.

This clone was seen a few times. The CDR3 sequence is CASSLGGRLANYGYTF. The CDR3 coding sequence is TGTGCCAGCAGTCTGGGGGGGAGGCTAGCTAACTATGGCTACACCTTC. The rearrangement links TRBV28 to TRBJ1-2, with D perhaps matching TRBD1 (5 bases). The CDR3 runs to 16 residues. CDR1 and CDR2 from the germline V gene are MDHEN and SYDVKM. V lost 5 bases and J lost 0, with 16 bases in between.

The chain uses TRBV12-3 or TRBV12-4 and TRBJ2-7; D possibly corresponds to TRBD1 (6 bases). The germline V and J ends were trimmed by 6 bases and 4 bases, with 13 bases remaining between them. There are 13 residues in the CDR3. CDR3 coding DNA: TGTGCCAGCAGAGCCAGGGGCCGTTACGAGCAGTACGTC. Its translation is CASRARGRYEQYV.

For the CDR3, the DNA is TGTGCCAGCAGCGTAGCCCCGAACACTGAAGCTTTCTTT. This translates into CASSVAPNTEAFF. The chain employs TRBV9 and TRBJ1-1; D remains unclear. The V end lost 0 bases, the J end lost 1 base, and 4 bases lay between the germline ends. Germline V lookup: CDR1 SGDLS, CDR2 YYNGEE. This CDR3 spans 13 amino acids.

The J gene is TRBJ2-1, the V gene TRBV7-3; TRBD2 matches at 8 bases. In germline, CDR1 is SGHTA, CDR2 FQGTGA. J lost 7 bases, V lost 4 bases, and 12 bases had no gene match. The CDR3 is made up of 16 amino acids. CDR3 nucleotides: TGTGCCAGCAGCTGGAATAGCGGGGTAGGACGGAATGAGCAGTTCTTC. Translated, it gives CASSWNSGVGRNEQFF.

The CDR3 region is CASSPSSGGALGQPQHF. Written as DNA, the CDR3 is TGTGCCAGCTCACCATCCAGCGGGGGGGCTTTAGGGCAGCCCCAGCATTTT. The gene calls are TRBV18 and TRBJ1-5; D might be TRBD1 (6 bases). V lost 2 bases, J lost 7 bases, and 21 bases lay in between. CDR3 size: 17 residues. Looked up from germline, CDR1 is KGHSH and CDR2 is LQKENI.

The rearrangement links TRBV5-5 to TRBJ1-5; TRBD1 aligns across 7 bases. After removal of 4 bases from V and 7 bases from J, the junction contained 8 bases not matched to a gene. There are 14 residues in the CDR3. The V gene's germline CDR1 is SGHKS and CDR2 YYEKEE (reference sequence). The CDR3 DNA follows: TGTGCCAGCAGCCCGACAGGGACCGGCCAGCCCCAGCATTTT. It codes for CASSPTGTGQPQHF.

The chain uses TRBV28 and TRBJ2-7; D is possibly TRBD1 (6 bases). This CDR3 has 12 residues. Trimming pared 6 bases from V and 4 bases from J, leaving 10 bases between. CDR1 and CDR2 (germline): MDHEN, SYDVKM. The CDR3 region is CASRTGTYEQYV. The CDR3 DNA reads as TGTGCCAGCAGGACAGGAACGTACGAGCAGTACGTC.

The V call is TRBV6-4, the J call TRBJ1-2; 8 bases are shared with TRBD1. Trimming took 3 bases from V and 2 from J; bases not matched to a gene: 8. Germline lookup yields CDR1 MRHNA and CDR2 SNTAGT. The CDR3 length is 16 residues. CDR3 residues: CASSERTGQGNYGYTF. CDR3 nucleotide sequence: TGTGCCAGCAGTGAGCGGACAGGGCAGGGGAACTATGGCTACACCTTC.

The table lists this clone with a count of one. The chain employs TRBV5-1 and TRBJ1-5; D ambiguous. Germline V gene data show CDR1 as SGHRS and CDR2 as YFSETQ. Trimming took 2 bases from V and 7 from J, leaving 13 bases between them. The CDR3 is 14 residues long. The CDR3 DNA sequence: TGCGCCAGCAGCTTATCGGGTCAAGGGCAGCCCCAGCATTTT. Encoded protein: CASSLSGQGQPQHF. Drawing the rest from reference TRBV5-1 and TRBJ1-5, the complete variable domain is KAGVTQTPRYLIKTRGQQVTLSCSPISGHRSVSWYQQTPGQGLQFLFEYFSETQRNKGNFPGRFSGRQFSNSRSEMNVSTLELGDSALYLCASSLSGQGQPQHFGDGTRLSIL.